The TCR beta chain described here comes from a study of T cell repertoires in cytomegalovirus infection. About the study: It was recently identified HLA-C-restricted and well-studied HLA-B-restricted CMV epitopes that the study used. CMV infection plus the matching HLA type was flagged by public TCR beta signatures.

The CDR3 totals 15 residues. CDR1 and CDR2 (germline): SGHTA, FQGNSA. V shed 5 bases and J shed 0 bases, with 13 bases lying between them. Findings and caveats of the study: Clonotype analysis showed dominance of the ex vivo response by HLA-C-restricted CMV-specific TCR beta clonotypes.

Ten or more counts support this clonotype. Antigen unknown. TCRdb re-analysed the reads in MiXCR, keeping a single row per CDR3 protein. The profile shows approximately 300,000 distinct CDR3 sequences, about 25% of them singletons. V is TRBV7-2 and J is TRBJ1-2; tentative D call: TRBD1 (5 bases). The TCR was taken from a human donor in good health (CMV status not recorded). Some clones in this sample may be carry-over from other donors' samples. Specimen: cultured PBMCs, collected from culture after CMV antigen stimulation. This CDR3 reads CASSPWGGANYGYTF. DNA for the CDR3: TGTGCCAGCAGCCCCTGGGGGGGAGCTAACTATGGCTACACCTTC.